Below, 18 T cell receptor beta chains from the same sample are listed, as sequenced in a study of blood T cell repertoires in COVID-19. Some clones are missing from TCRdb's copy, which holds only in-frame ones; the method was immunoSEQ multiplex PCR. The table has about 49,000 clones, about 88% seen once; the top ten hold about 5%. Sequencing was carried out using peripheral blood. These receptors originate from a man aged 40-50 years with active COVID-19.

This rearrangement joins TRBV19 to TRBJ2-1; TRBD2 is a possible D gene (5 bases). V dropped 0 bases and J dropped 7 bases, with 10 bases sitting between them. The CDR3 sequence is 14 residues long. Germline V gene data show CDR1 as LNHDA and CDR2 as SQIVND (reference sequence). The CDR3 sequence is CASSIDEGSNEQFF. CDR3 DNA sequence: TGTGCCAGTAGTATAGATGAGGGATCGAATGAGCAGTTCTTC.

Concerning this clone: The junction shows a germline mismatch at one end, possibly a read error. The V and J genes are TRBV7-7 and TRBJ2-1; the match to TRBD1 covers 8 bases. The CDR3 is made up of 15 amino acids. CDR1 and CDR2 (germline): SSHAT, FNYEAQ (reference sequence). CDR3 bases: TGTGCTAGCAGCCCCCTAGACAGGGGTGGAGATGAGCAGTTCTTC. The encoded protein is CASSPLDRGGDEQFF.

The chain joins TRBV28 to TRBJ2-5; 12 bases agree with TRBD2. The CDR3 loop spans 20 amino acids. V was pared by 2 bases and J by 5 bases, with 18 bases of the junction left unmatched. The germline gives CDR1 MDHEN, CDR2 SYDVKM. CDR3 protein: CASSLRGTSGRRGTRETQYF. In DNA form, the CDR3 reads TGTGCCAGCAGTTTAAGGGGCACTAGCGGGAGGAGGGGAACGAGGGAGACCCAGTACTTC.

The chain links TRBV30 to TRBJ1-3; D unresolved. CDR3 length equals 13 residues. Trimming pared 0 bases from V and 5 bases from J, leaving 8 bases between. Germline loops: CDR1 GTSNPN, CDR2 SVGIG (reference sequence). The CDR3 spells CAWSVTGRNTIYF. The DNA for the CDR3 is TGTGCCTGGAGTGTTACGGGGAGAAACACCATATATTTT.

The chain is built from TRBV6-1 and TRBJ2-1, with a tentative D call TRBD2 (7 bases). Germline CDR1 is MNHNS and CDR2 is SASEGT. The CDR3 consists of 13 residues. V was pared by 3 bases and J by 10 bases, with 13 bases between. CDR3 region: CASSEQGTTEQFF. In DNA form, the CDR3 reads TGTGCCAGCAGTGAGCAGGGGACTACCGAGCAGTTCTTC.

The chain is built from TRBV7-3 and TRBJ2-3, with D possibly matching TRBD1 (6 bases). Germline CDR1 reads SGHTA; CDR2 reads FQGTGA. V was shortened by 5 bases and J by 0 bases, with 12 bases between the two germline ends. The CDR3 spans 15 residues. As DNA, the CDR3 is TGTGCCAGCAGCCCTCAGGGGCTGAGCACAGATACGCAGTATTTT. Translated: CASSPQGLSTDTQYF.

The chain links TRBV6-5 to TRBJ1-4, with 7 bases identical to TRBD1. The germline V gene encodes CDR1 MNHEY and CDR2 SVGAGI. The CDR3 length is 15 residues. V lost 0 bases and J lost 8; bases outside the gene matches: 6. The CDR3 spells CASSYSSQGGEKLFF. The CDR3 DNA sequence: TGTGCCAGCAGTTACTCGAGTCAGGGGGGCGAAAAACTGTTTTTT.

The chain uses TRBV5-1 and TRBJ2-1, with 9 bases lining up with TRBD2. CDR1 is SGHRS and CDR2 is YFSETQ in the germline V gene. This CDR3 comprises 16 residues. The V and J ends lost 4 bases and 2 bases, in that order; junction bases with no gene match: 7. The CDR3 DNA is TGCGCCAGCAGCCGAAATAGCGGGAGTCCCTACAATGAGCAGTTCTTC. It specifies CASSRNSGSPYNEQFF.

The chain employs TRBV6-1 and TRBJ1-1, with a tentative D call TRBD1 (5 bases). Germline V gives CDR1 MNHNS, CDR2 SASEGT. The germline V and J ends were trimmed by 0 bases and 0 bases, with 8 bases remaining between them. This CDR3 contains 15 residues. CDR3 nucleotides: TGTGCCAGCAGTGAAGCGGGGGGAATGAACACTGAAGCTTTCTTT. Its protein product is CASSEAGGMNTEAFF.

This sequence joins TRBV4-2 and TRBJ2-1, with a tentative D call TRBD2 (6 bases). Per the germline V gene, CDR1 is LGHNA and CDR2 is YNFKEQ. CDR3 size: 17 residues. The ends were cut back, 5 bases at V and 5 bases at J, with 22 bases in the middle. This CDR3 is CASSKNPARDRDNEQFF. CDR3 coding DNA: TGTGCCAGCAGCAAAAACCCGGCGCGGGATAGGGACAATGAGCAGTTCTTC.

This sequence joins TRBV10-3 and TRBJ2-1; 9 bases align to TRBD2. J was trimmed by 5 bases and V by 0 bases; bases with no gene match: 8. CDR1 ENHRY and CDR2 SYGVKD come from the germline V gene. The length of the CDR3 is 17 residues. The CDR3 protein is CAISESGAGGINNEQFF. Here the CDR3 DNA reads TGTGCCATCAGTGAGTCTGGAGCGGGAGGCATAAACAATGAGCAGTTCTTC.

The V gene is TRBV30, the J gene TRBJ2-5, with TRBD2 as a possible D gene (6 bases). This CDR3 is 16 amino acids long. Per the germline V gene, CDR1 is GTSNPN and CDR2 is SVGIG (reference sequence). Trimming left V 2 bases short and J 0 bases short, with 16 bases between. The CDR3 region has the DNA TGTGCCTGGAGTCGGGGTGGGACTTGGTACCAAGAGACCCAGTACTTC. It translates to CAWSRGGTWYQETQYF.

This sequence joins TRBV7-6 and TRBJ2-1, with 9 nucleotides matching TRBD2. The CDR3 has 19 residues. CDR1 and CDR2 (germline): SGHVS, FNYEAQ. Trimming took 1 base from V and 2 from J; bases not matched to a gene: 12. The CDR3 protein is CASSLDTAIAGVTYNEQFF. The DNA for the CDR3 is TGTGCCAGCAGCTTAGACACGGCTATAGCGGGAGTGACCTACAATGAGCAGTTCTTC.

The chain combines TRBV10-3 with TRBJ2-7; 8 positions match TRBD2. This CDR3 contains 21 residues. CDR1 ENHRY and CDR2 SYGVKD come from the germline V gene. With V trimmed by 0 bases and J by 4 bases, 23 bases remained unmatched. CDR3 nucleotide sequence: TGTGCCATCAGTGAGTCTAGATTCCCCAGGGACTCCGGGACTAGAAGGTACGAGCAGTACTTC. Its translation is CAISESRFPRDSGTRRYEQYF.

This clone was seen only once. The chain is built from TRBV5-4 and TRBJ2-3; perhaps TRBD1 as D (6 bases). CDR3 size: 15 residues. Trimming removed 4 bases at V and 0 bases at J, with 12 bases between. Per the germline V gene, CDR1 is SGHNT and CDR2 is YYREEE (reference sequence). The CDR3 is CASSPITGSTDTQYF. The CDR3 nucleotides read TGTGCCAGCAGCCCGATCACAGGGAGCACAGATACGCAGTATTTT.

V is TRBV30 and J is TRBJ1-1; the D gene is possibly TRBD1 (5 bases). Trimming took 3 bases from V and 7 from J, leaving 12 bases between them. The germline CDR1 and CDR2 sequences are GTSNPN and SVGIG (reference sequence). The CDR3 has 12 amino acids. The CDR3 DNA reads as TGTGCCTGGAGGCGCCAGGGAATTGAAGCTTTCTTT. It translates to CAWRRQGIEAFF.

The sample holds a few counts of this clone. The chain links TRBV2 to TRBJ1-2; D is possibly TRBD1 (6 bases). V lost 1 base and J lost 2, with 11 bases in between. This CDR3 has 15 residues. Germline assignment: CDR1 SNHLY and CDR2 FYNNEI. The chain's CDR3 is CASSEGGQQNYGYTF. The CDR3 DNA sequence: TGTGCCAGCAGTGAAGGAGGACAGCAAAACTATGGCTACACCTTC.

The gene calls are TRBV27 and TRBJ2-1; TRBD2 aligns across 10 bases. With 3 bases clipped from V and 6 bases from J, the junction kept 5 bases outside the gene matches. The CDR3 sequence is 15 residues long. Germline loops: CDR1 MNHEY, CDR2 SMNVEV (reference sequence). CDR3 in DNA: TGTGCCAGCAGTTTCGGCCTAGCGGGAGTCAATGAGCAGTTCTTC. Translating it yields CASSFGLAGVNEQFF.